Presented here are 9 T cell receptor beta chains from one specimen sequenced in a study of T cell responses to AZD1222 COVID-19 vaccine. Method: immunoSEQ multiplex PCR; TCRdb's copy keeps in-frame clones and lacks some. The sample records about 140,000 clones, approximately 86% being singletons. The sample consisted of peripheral blood, taken on day 0 of AZD1222 vaccination. Receptors were obtained from an adult in good health.

In DNA form, the CDR3 reads TGTGCCAGTAGGGACGGGACAGGACTTAATGAAAAACTGTTTTTT. Amino acids: CASRDGTGLNEKLFF. V gene TRBV19 combines with J gene TRBJ1-4, with 8 nucleotides matching TRBD1. The CDR3 has 15 residues. CDR1 and CDR2 (germline): LNHDA, SQIVND (reference sequence). V shed 6 bases and J 4 bases; nucleotides not matched to a gene: 7. Full variable domain (outside the CDR3, taken from reference TRBV19 and TRBJ1-4): DGGITQSPKYLFRKEGQNVTLSCEQNLNHDAMYWYRQDPGQGLRLIYYSQIVNDFQKGDIAEGYSVSREKKESFPLTVTSAQKNPTAFYLCASRDGTGLNEKLFFGSGTQLSVL.

This rearrangement joins TRBV4-3 to TRBJ2-2; possible D gene TRBD2, 5 bases. Trimming removed 2 bases from V and 5 bases from J, with 24 bases in between. The germline V gene encodes CDR1 LGHNA and CDR2 YSLEER. The length of the CDR3 is 19 residues. CDR3 in amino acids: CASSQFGMTIFPGTGELFF. The CDR3 nucleotides are TGCGCCAGCAGCCAATTCGGTATGACTATCTTTCCGGGGACCGGGGAGCTGTTTTTT.

This clone was found a few times. The V call is TRBV18, the J call TRBJ1-1, with a weak D call TRBD1 (5 bases). The germline V gene has CDR1 KGHSH and CDR2 LQKENI. V lost 2 bases to trimming and J lost 2 bases, with 18 bases between them. This CDR3 has 17 amino acids. The CDR3, as DNA: TGTGCCAGCTCACCAGAGGGACTCCCCTCGGGAAACACTGAAGCTTTCTTT. Translation gives CASSPEGLPSGNTEAFF.

The chain couples TRBV9 to TRBJ2-2; the match to TRBD2 covers 7 bases. The V and J ends lost 3 bases and 4 bases, in that order; junction bases with no gene match: 6. This CDR3 is built from 15 residues. Germline loops: CDR1 SGDLS, CDR2 YYNGEE. The CDR3: CASSALAGLTGELFF. The CDR3 DNA follows: TGTGCCAGCAGCGCGTTAGCGGGTCTCACCGGGGAGCTGTTTTTT.

This clone occurred a few times. The chain combines TRBV4-2 with TRBJ1-2; possible D gene TRBD1, 5 bases. V dropped 4 bases and J dropped 4 bases, with 10 bases sitting between them. CDR1 is LGHNA, CDR2 YNFKEQ, per germline. The CDR3 has 13 amino acids. CDR3 sequence: CASSRDGGYGYTF. CDR3 sequence (DNA): TGTGCCAGCAGCCGCGACGGGGGCTATGGCTACACCTTC.

The chain joins TRBV30 to TRBJ2-5; D might be TRBD2 (5 bases). CDR1 and CDR2 (germline): GTSNPN, SVGIG (reference sequence). The CDR3 sequence is 11 residues long. Trimming took off 2 bases at V and 5 bases at J, with 6 bases between the two ends. The CDR3 sequence: CAWSTGETQYF. The CDR3 coding sequence is TGTGCCTGGAGTACGGGGGAGACCCAGTACTTC. Based on the CDR3 plus reference TRBV30 and TRBJ2-5, the full variable domain is SQTIHQWPATLVQPVGSPLSLECTVEGTSNPNLYWYRQAAGRGLQLLFYSVGIGQISSEVPQNLSASRPQDRQFILSSKKLLLSDSGFYLCAWSTGETQYFGPGTRLLVL.

The chain joins TRBV5-1 to TRBJ2-5; 8 positions match TRBD1. Trimming cost V 4 bases and J 2 bases; bases outside gene matches: 7. Looked up from germline, CDR1 is SGHRS and CDR2 is YFSETQ. The CDR3 sequence is 15 residues long. CDR3 amino acids: CASSPWQGAQETQYF. The DNA for the CDR3 is TGCGCCAGCAGCCCGTGGCAGGGGGCACAAGAGACCCAGTACTTC.

V is TRBV29-1 and J is TRBJ1-2; D gene unclear. This CDR3 spans 12 amino acids. Trimming took 3 bases from V and 5 from J, leaving 10 bases between them. Germline V gene lookup returns CDR1 SQVTM and CDR2 ANQGSEA. This CDR3 is CSVDPREYGYTF. In nucleotides, the CDR3 is TGCAGCGTTGATCCACGGGAGTATGGCTACACCTTC.

The V call is TRBV4-1, the J call TRBJ1-1; D gene unclear. The length of the CDR3 is 16 residues. Germline CDR1 MGHRA, CDR2 YSYEKL. V was clipped by 3 bases and J by 5 bases, with 19 bases between them. The CDR3 spells CASSQGHGGRETEAFF. The CDR3 DNA follows: TGCGCCAGCAGCCAGGGTCATGGAGGGAGAGAGACTGAAGCTTTCTTT.